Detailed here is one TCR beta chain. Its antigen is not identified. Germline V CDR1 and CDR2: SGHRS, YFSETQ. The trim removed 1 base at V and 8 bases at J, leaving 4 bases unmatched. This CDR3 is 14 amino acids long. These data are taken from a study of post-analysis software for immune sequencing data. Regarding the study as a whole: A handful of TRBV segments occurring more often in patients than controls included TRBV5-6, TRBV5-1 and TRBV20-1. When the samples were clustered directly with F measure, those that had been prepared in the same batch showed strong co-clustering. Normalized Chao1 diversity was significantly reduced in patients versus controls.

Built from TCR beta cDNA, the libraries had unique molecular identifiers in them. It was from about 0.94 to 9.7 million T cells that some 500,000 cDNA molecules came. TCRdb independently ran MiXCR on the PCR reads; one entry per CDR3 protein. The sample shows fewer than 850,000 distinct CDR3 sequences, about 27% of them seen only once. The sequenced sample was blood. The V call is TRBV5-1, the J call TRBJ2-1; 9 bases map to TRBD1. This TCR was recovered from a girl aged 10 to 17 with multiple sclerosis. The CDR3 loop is CASSLRDRDHEQFF. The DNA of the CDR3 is TGCGCCAGCAGCTTGCGGGACAGGGACCATGAGCAGTTCTTC.